This passage covers 3 T cell receptor beta chains from one sample sequenced in a study of cytomegalovirus exposure and HLA in healthy donors. PCR involved 60 Vbeta and 13 Jbeta primers. The table came from immunoSEQ multiplex PCR; TCRdb's copy has only in-frame clones and leaves some out. In total, the table holds under 70,000 clones. The sample taken for sequencing was PBMCs. These TCRs come from a female donor in good health and CMV-seropositive.

The chain uses TRBV30 and TRBJ2-7, with D possibly TRBD1 on 6 matching bases. Germline CDR1 is GTSNPN and CDR2 is SVGIG (reference sequence). Between the trimmed V and J ends, which lost 8 bases and 5 bases, there was a span of 10 bases. This CDR3 is 10 amino acids long. The CDR3 here is CAQGSHEQYF. The CDR3 DNA reads TGTGCCCAGGGGTCGCACGAGCAGTACTTC.

The DNA of the CDR3 is TGTGCCAGCAGCCCGAAGGACAGCTCAATTGCTTGTTGGGGCTACACCTTC. It is translated as CASSPKDSSIACWGYTF. The chain employs TRBV6-4 and TRBJ1-2; weak D call: TRBD1 (6 bases). The ends were cut back, 6 bases at V and 8 bases at J, with 28 bases in the middle. The length of the CDR3 is 17 residues. CDR1 is MRHNA, CDR2 SNTAGT, per germline.

This rearrangement joins TRBV2 to TRBJ1-2; perhaps TRBD1 as D (5 bases). Trimming left V 4 bases short and J 7 bases short, with 16 bases between. The germline V gene encodes CDR1 SNHLY and CDR2 FYNNEI. The CDR3 totals 14 residues. CDR3 residues: CASSGQGLSLGYTF. In DNA form, the CDR3 reads TGTGCCAGCAGTGGGCAGGGTTTGTCTCTTGGCTACACCTTC.